This T cell receptor beta chain stems from a study of shared clonotypes between healthy human individuals (dated by TCRdb to 2018 to 2020). Notes on the research overall: A few men and two women, aged 18 to 49 years, made up the cohort. For each donor, CD4 naive and CD4 memory were each given three plates, CD8 naive was given two plates, and CD8 memory was given one plate. The study deeply sequenced blood TCR repertoires of several healthy adults to estimate repertoire size and the extent of clonotype sharing between individuals. Libraries were prepared and TCR repertoires were sequenced by different laboratories using diverse techniques, in order to increase sequencing depth and limit assay-specific biases. Each donor's leukapheresis produced roughly between roughly 0.85 and 9.5 billion PBMCs. Results the study describes overall, beyond this receptor: Even with the large sequencing depth, rarefaction of the sorted-subset datasets indicated that sequencing was incomplete. Only blood was sampled, and tissue TCR repertoires likely differ from those in blood. About 5% of naive CD4, roughly 3.6% of naive CD8, about 2.4% of memory CD4, and over 0.35% of memory CD8 clonotypes were shared across several donors. Higher generation probabilities were observed for clonotypes shared by all four sorted-subset donors than for non-shared clonotypes. Based on pairwise subsampling, the degree of clonotype sharing among donors was expected to be affected by sequencing depth. Because the study included only a small number of donors, the genetic and exposure-history diversity represented was limited. Naive subsets generally had larger estimated clonotype richness than memory subsets.

Healthy HIV-negative adults with no recently reported acute infections or vaccinations were included as donors. Every donor was a Caucasian adult residing in Nashville, Tennessee, USA. CD4+ T cells were enriched through magnetic negative selection, after which naive cells were positively selected on CD45RA and the remaining negative fraction served as the memory subset. Blood was collected by leukapheresis, and PBMCs were isolated by Ficoll-Histopaque density gradient centrifugation and then cryopreserved in liquid nitrogen vapor phase. Analytical flow cytometry was used to check the purity and quantity of every magnetically sorted T cell population. Genomic DNA was isolated from every sorted fraction and measured by UV absorbance on a Nanodrop 2000c. This clone was detected once. Its antigen is unknown. Qualities for individual bases were not recorded, and no much larger clone is one base off. TCR CDR3 regions were amplified from genomic DNA by multiplex PCR using the deep immunoSEQ assay. For each cell subset, the extracted genomic DNA was distributed evenly across all wells of several immunoSEQ 96-well plates, and each plate served as one replicate. Each replicate PCR for sorted subsets received roughly 0.2 ug genomic DNA, equal to roughly 29,000 T cell genomes. Purified libraries were measured with a Qubit 3.0 fluorometer, size-checked on a Bioanalyzer 2100, and measured again with the KAPA Library Quantification kit. Every immunoSEQ 96-well plate was sequenced on a separate single-read 150-cycle Illumina NextSeq 550 flow cell. As for the original processing: Because the immunoSEQ output held only junctional sequences and lacked quality scores, the filtering could not match the filtering applied to full-length reads. Sequences were annotated with PyIR, a Python wrapper for IgBLAST v1.9, using IMGT germline references to assign V/J genes and CDR3. Reads were removed for weak V/J assignments (E-value above 1e-6), missing CDR3, stop codons, out-of-frame junctions, or ambiguous translated residues. V3J clonotypes were defined by identical inferred V gene, J gene, and CDR3 amino acid sequence. Percentage overlap between repertoires was calculated by dividing the number of shared unique clonotypes by the size of the smaller repertoire. Three approaches were used to assess repertoire richness: RTK rarefaction, the Chao1 estimator, and Recon v2.1 estimates of unobserved clonotypes. Generation probabilities were computed with OLGA for all TCRbeta clonotypes obtained by the gDNA method from several donors. TCRdb re-hosts the immuneACCESS table, in-frame sequences only. Its copies lack some clones; in the studies checked, an unresolved V gene accounts for under half of them, and the cause for the rest is not known. V and J calls and clone size come straight from that table; D and trimming were deduced from the DNA. The sample yields some 2,000,000 clones; approximately 94% were counted once. The ten biggest clones cover more than 0.1% of the sample.

Sequenced material: naive CD4+ T cells sorted from blood. This specimen's cell subset or site label, per the study, means: CD45RA+ positively selected. This TCR came from a man aged 18-30 years in good health.

The CDR3 sequence is CASRGVTYEQYF. The DNA reads TGTGCCAGCAGGGGGGTGACCTACGAGCAGTACTTC. The chain is encoded by TRBV6-1 joined to TRBJ2-7; the D element might be TRBD1 or TRBD2, as each aligns at 5 bases. Counted from cysteine to phenylalanine, this CDR3 has 12 amino acids. Only the CDR3 DNA stays, 36 bases, in frame from base 1. Sequences MNHNS (CDR1) and SASEGT (CDR2) are obtained from the germline V gene. V loses 6 bases, J loses 2 bases, and the germline ends lie 8 bases apart.